The 6 T cell receptor beta chains below all came from one sample that was sequenced in a study of blood T cell repertoires in COVID-19. The table came from immunoSEQ multiplex PCR; TCRdb's copy has only in-frame clones and leaves some out. Among fewer than 350,000 clones listed, roughly 93% were seen once. The sample taken for sequencing was PBMCs or T cells enriched from blood (not recorded which). These receptors all come from a woman between 35 and 50 years old with acute COVID-19.

About this clone: Just one base apart from a much larger clone, this may be a read error. Additional DNA sequences in this sample encode the identical CDR3. This chain connects TRBV7-8 to TRBJ2-7, with TRBD1 as a possible D gene (6 bases). CDR1 is SGHVS and CDR2 is FQNEAQ in the germline V gene. The CDR3 spans 14 residues. CDR3 sequence reads: CASSLATTGSEQYF. In DNA, the CDR3 is TGTGCCAGCAGCCTAGCAACTACAGGGAGCGAGCAGTACTTC.

CDR3: CASSYSLFSLEAFF. CDR3 coding DNA: TGTGCCAGCAGTTACTCGCTTTTCAGTCTTGAAGCTTTCTTT. V and J are TRBV6-2 or TRBV6-3 and TRBJ1-1; D gene uncertain. This CDR3 contains 14 residues. Germline V gene data show CDR1 as MNHEY and CDR2 as SVGEGT. The V end was cut by 0 bases, the J end by 7 bases, with 12 bases between.

V and J are TRBV12-3 or TRBV12-4 and TRBJ1-6; no firm D call. The CDR3 length is 13 residues. Trimming stripped 2 bases from V and 5 bases from J, with 4 bases between. In nucleotides, the CDR3 is TGTGCCAGCAGTTTATCAGATAATTCACCCCTCCACTTT. Encoded protein: CASSLSDNSPLHF.

The CDR3 reads CASSIGRLNTEAFF. CDR3 in DNA: TGTGCCAGTAGTATAGGCAGGCTGAACACTGAAGCTTTCTTT. The chain combines TRBV19 with TRBJ1-1; D gene ambiguous. The ends were cut back, 1 base at V and 0 bases at J, with 6 bases in the middle. CDR1 LNHDA and CDR2 SQIVND come from the germline V gene (reference sequence). The length of the CDR3 is 14 residues.

The V and J genes are TRBV30 and TRBJ2-3; 8 bases line up with TRBD2. The junction had 5 bases not matched to a gene; V was cut back by 3 bases and J by 9 bases. The length of the CDR3 is 12 residues. The germline gives CDR1 GTSNPN, CDR2 SVGIG (reference sequence). This CDR3 reads CAWRRLAQTQYF. Written as DNA, the CDR3 is TGTGCCTGGAGGAGACTAGCGCAAACGCAGTATTTT.

This clone appeared a single time. The rearrangement joins TRBV2 to TRBJ2-5; TRBD2 agrees at 13 bases. The V gene end was trimmed by 4 bases and the J gene end by 1 base; junction bases not matched to a gene: 6. The V gene's germline CDR1 is SNHLY and CDR2 FYNNEI. This CDR3 has 17 amino acids. In DNA, the CDR3 is TGTGCCAGCAGTGTCCGACTAGCGGGGGGACGCCAAGAGACCCAGTACTTC. The encoded protein is CASSVRLAGGRQETQYF.